Listed below are T cell receptor beta chains from one sample, sequenced in a study of T cells in Graves' hyperthyroidism and ophthalmopathy. TCRdb called the multiplex PCR reads again in MiXCR, with one record for every CDR3 protein. The sample has approximately 600,000 distinct CDR3 sequences; over 11% are singletons. The sample taken for sequencing was blood. The origin of the receptors is a woman aged 25 to 45 with Graves' hyperthyroidism that later progressed to Graves' ophthalmopathy. The CDR3 runs from the conserved cysteine through the conserved F or W. The order of the fields is J gene, CDR3 length, V gene, CDR3 protein.

TRBJ2-7	15	TRBV11-2	CASSQLVETTYEQYF
TRBJ2-7	15	TRBV20-1	CSASQGPPLGYEQYF
TRBJ2-2	15	TRBV12-3/TRBV12-4	CASSAGLAGQGELFF
TRBJ2-1	21	TRBV3-1	CASSQVATTRNLAALYNEQFF
TRBJ1-1	15	TRBV7-8	CASSLQNRENTEAFF
TRBJ1-1	16	TRBV6-6	CASSYSDTGWDTEAFF
TRBJ2-3	15	TRBV7-3	CASSLNPSGTDTQYF
TRBJ2-2	17	TRBV9	CASSVDFWGYGTGELFF
TRBJ2-7	13	TRBV7-9	CASRSVAGEEQYF
TRBJ1-1	13	TRBV27	CASNRQGAAEAFF
TRBJ1-1	14	TRBV5-1	CASSLDGTNTEAFF
TRBJ1-6	16	TRBV9	CASSVEGTGRGAPLHF
TRBJ1-5	14	TRBV20-1	CSAYTGPVNQPQHF
TRBJ2-1	15	TRBV20-1	CSARFAGQGVNEQFF
TRBJ1-4	16	TRBV28	CASRSYRQGAGEKLFF
TRBJ2-5	13	TRBV2	CASRTFSQETQYF
TRBJ1-1	13	TRBV28	CASSFSMIPEAFF
TRBJ1-1	14	TRBV29-1	CSGTTGKSNTEAFF
TRBJ2-7	15	TRBV7-2	CASSQSGQGAYEQYF
TRBJ1-3	13	TRBV12-3/TRBV12-4	CASSLTGGNTIYF
TRBJ2-7	15	TRBV12-3/TRBV12-4	CASSFVGQGVGEQYF
TRBJ2-7	12	TRBV6-1	CASRTGSYEQYF
TRBJ2-3	13	TRBV28	CASFGGGADTQYF
TRBJ1-1	12	TRBV29-1	CSVARSNTEAFF
TRBJ2-2	14	TRBV10-3	CATGREGNTGELFF
TRBJ2-5	16	TRBV18	CASSPYRDVIQETQYF
TRBJ1-1	17	TRBV11-3	CASSLEGDREPNTEAFF
TRBJ1-2	16	TRBV6-5	CASSSNGDRLNYGYTF
TRBJ1-1	16	TRBV7-2	CASSFPGSSWDTEAFF
TRBJ2-7	16	TRBV6-2/TRBV6-3	CASRRGGSSPNYEQYF
TRBJ2-7	13	TRBV30	CAWSRRGSYEQYF
TRBJ2-7	14	TRBV7-9	CASSPEVARDEQYF
TRBJ1-5	14	TRBV29-1	CSVASTAEGQPQHF
TRBJ1-1	19	TRBV7-9	CASSLEGTSGGALYTEAFF